Each of the 30 T cell receptor beta chains below was sequenced from the same sample in a study of T cells in Graves' hyperthyroidism and ophthalmopathy. TCR beta CDR3 regions were amplified from RNA transcripts. HTBI primers were employed in a first-round RT-PCR of the TCR CDR3. Each CDR3 protein is one row after TCRdb ran MiXCR on the multiplex PCR reads. The sample consists of about 480,000 distinct CDR3 sequences, about an eighth of them appearing once. The sample consisted of blood. These receptors originate from a young woman with Graves' hyperthyroidism.

This clonotype was seen ten or more times. This rearrangement joins TRBV5-1 to TRBJ1-1; D perhaps matches TRBD1 (6 bases). The CDR3 runs 14 residues. The V gene's germline CDR1 is SGHRS and CDR2 YFSETQ. V lost 3 bases to trimming and J lost 5 bases, with 14 bases between them. The CDR3 DNA follows: TGCGCCAGCAGCTCCTATACAGGGACAACTGAAGCTTTCTTT. Amino acid sequence: CASSSYTGTTEAFF.

This clonotype has a handful of counts. The chain employs TRBV30 and TRBJ1-2; D may be TRBD1 (5 bases). Trimming took 0 bases from V and 8 from J, leaving 22 bases between them. The CDR3 sequence is 16 residues long. Germline CDR1 GTSNPN, CDR2 SVGIG (reference sequence). CDR3: CAWSVNGDVAGEGYTF. In DNA, the CDR3 is TGTGCCTGGAGTGTAAATGGGGACGTCGCCGGAGAAGGCTACACCTTC.

This clonotype has only a few counts. The gene calls are TRBV4-1 and TRBJ2-3; 11 nucleotides match TRBD1. CDR1 is MGHRA, CDR2 YSYEKL, per germline. V dropped 1 base and J dropped 4; count of bases not matched to a gene: 4. The CDR3 covers 16 residues. CDR3 nucleotides: TGCGCCAGCAGCCAAGGAGGACAGGGGGCCTCAGATACGCAGTATTTT. This encodes CASSQGGQGASDTQYF.

The rearrangement uses TRBV18 and TRBJ1-5; 7 bases align to TRBD1. CDR1 and CDR2 from the germline V gene are KGHSH and LQKENI. The CDR3 contains 16 residues. Unmatched junction bases numbered 6, after V lost 0 bases and J lost 4 bases. DNA of the CDR3: TGTGCCAGCTCACCACCTTCCCCAGGGGGGAATCAGCCCCAGCATTTT. Its translation is CASSPPSPGGNQPQHF.

The chain combines TRBV27 with TRBJ2-5; TRBD2 matches 7 bases. Unmatched junction bases numbered 4, after V lost 2 bases and J lost 1 base. This CDR3 spans 15 amino acids. Per germline, CDR1 MNHEY and CDR2 SMNVEV (reference sequence). This chain's CDR3 is CASSLLAELQETQYF. The DNA for the CDR3 is TGTGCCAGCAGTTTACTAGCGGAACTCCAAGAGACCCAGTACTTC.

This clonotype was observed at least ten times. The rearrangement joins TRBV12-3 or TRBV12-4 to TRBJ2-7; 11 bases line up with TRBD1. V dropped 3 bases and J dropped 2; count of bases not matched to a gene: 3. CDR3 length: 15 amino acids. The CDR3 DNA reads TGTGCCAGCAGTTTGGGACAGGGGGAAACCTACGAGCAGTACGTC. It translates to CASSLGQGETYEQYV.

This clonotype came up a few times. The genes are TRBV9 and TRBJ2-3; 8 bases fit TRBD1. The germline CDR1 and CDR2 sequences are SGDLS and YYNGEE. Trimming at V came to 0 bases and at J to 5 bases, leaving 5 bases not matched to a gene. This CDR3 has 15 amino acids. The DNA of the CDR3 is TGTGCCAGCAGCGTAGTGGCAGGGGGCATAGATACGCAGTATTTT. Translating it yields CASSVVAGGIDTQYF. Based on the CDR3 plus reference TRBV9 and TRBJ2-3, the full variable domain is DSGVTQTPKHLITATGQRVTLRCSPRSGDLSVYWYQQSLDQGLQFLIQYYNGEERAKGNILERFSAQQFPDLHSELNLSSLELGDSALYFCASSVVAGGIDTQYFGPGTRLTVL.

This clonotype was counted at least ten times. The V call is TRBV2, the J call TRBJ1-1; D possibly corresponds to TRBD1 (6 bases). V shed 5 bases and J shed 8 bases, with 18 bases lying between them. Germline lookup yields CDR1 SNHLY and CDR2 FYNNEI. The CDR3 is 14 amino acids. The DNA of the CDR3 is TGTGCCAGCAGTAGCCGGGACACGATAAACGAAGCTTTCTTT. It codes for CASSSRDTINEAFF.

The V gene is TRBV29-1, the J gene TRBJ1-2, with TRBD1 matching 7 bases. The CDR3 is made up of 17 amino acids. The J segment lost 0 bases and the V segment lost 4 bases, leaving 14 bases of the junction unmatched. Germline assignment: CDR1 SQVTM and CDR2 ANQGSEA. The CDR3 protein is CSVVGGQSSPANYGYTF. Here the CDR3 DNA reads TGCAGCGTTGTAGGGGGACAGTCATCCCCCGCTAACTATGGCTACACCTTC.

This clonotype was counted between two and nine times. The chain couples TRBV12-3 or TRBV12-4 to TRBJ1-2; D not certain. This CDR3 is built from 15 residues. V lost 7 bases, J lost 4 bases, and 19 bases lay in between. The CDR3 here is CASKLGSPGSYGYTF. CDR3 coding DNA: TGTGCCAGCAAGTTAGGGTCCCCCGGATCCTATGGCTACACCTTC.

This clonotype was counted ten times or more. This chain connects TRBV6-1 to TRBJ1-1; D gene unclear. V lost 3 bases to trimming and J lost 2 bases, with 7 bases between them. CDR3 length equals 13 residues. In germline, CDR1 is MNHNS, CDR2 SASEGT. The CDR3 nucleotides read TGTGCCAGCAGTGAGCAGGAAAACACTGAAGCTTTCTTT. Translation: CASSEQENTEAFF.

The sample holds many counts of this clonotype. V usage is TRBV20-1 and J usage is TRBJ2-7; D is unresolved. Looked up from germline, CDR1 is DFQATT and CDR2 is SNEGSKA (reference sequence). Trimming removed 1 base from V and 1 base from J, with 8 bases in between. The CDR3 loop spans 13 amino acids. The CDR3 DNA sequence: TGCAGTGCTAGAGTCGACGGTTCCTACGAGCAGTACTTC. Its translation is CSARVDGSYEQYF.

This clonotype was seen more than once but under ten times. The chain employs TRBV19 and TRBJ2-2, with unresolved D. Trimming took 4 bases from V and 6 from J, leaving 9 bases between them. CDR1 and CDR2 from the germline V gene are LNHDA and SQIVND (reference sequence). The CDR3 runs 13 residues. Here the CDR3 reads CASSTSRAGELFF. For the CDR3, the DNA is TGTGCCAGTAGTACGTCCCGGGCCGGGGAGCTGTTTTTT.

This clonotype was seen at least ten times. This chain links TRBV3-1 with TRBJ2-1; D uncertain. V was cut by 1 base and J by 9 bases, with 10 bases left in between. Germline V CDR1 and CDR2: LGHDT, YNNKEL (reference sequence). The CDR3 runs 13 residues. The CDR3 region is CASSQVNGVEQFF. The CDR3, as DNA: TGTGCCAGCAGCCAAGTGAATGGTGTTGAGCAGTTCTTC.

This clonotype showed up many times. This chain uses TRBV27 with TRBJ2-1; 9 positions agree with TRBD2. J lost 0 bases, V lost 5 bases, and 5 bases had no gene match. Germline CDR1 is MNHEY and CDR2 is SMNVEV (reference sequence). The CDR3 totals 16 residues. The CDR3 spells CASSPPTSGSYNEQFF. The CDR3 DNA reads as TGTGCCAGCAGTCCCCCGACTAGCGGCTCCTACAATGAGCAGTTCTTC.

This chain uses TRBV6-1 with TRBJ2-1; possible D gene TRBD2, 6 bases. The germline V and J ends were trimmed by 9 bases and 2 bases, with 8 bases remaining between them. Germline CDR1 and CDR2: MNHNS and SASEGT. The CDR3 covers 12 residues. Written as DNA, the CDR3 is TGTGCCAGTAGCGGACCCTACAATGAGCAGTTCTTC. It specifies CASSGPYNEQFF.

This clonotype was seen repeatedly, ten times or more. The rearrangement joins TRBV19 to TRBJ1-1; D is perhaps TRBD1 (5 bases). The CDR3 is 16 residues long. The germline CDR1 and CDR2 sequences are LNHDA and SQIVND (reference sequence). Trimming removed 2 bases at V and 1 base at J, with 14 bases between. The CDR3 DNA reads as TGTGCCAGTAGTATACTCCAGGGACCTTCGAACACTGAAGCTTTCTTT. Translating gives CASSILQGPSNTEAFF.

This clonotype was seen a few times. This chain joins TRBV12-3 or TRBV12-4 and TRBJ1-5, with 8 bases that match TRBD1. The CDR3 contains 14 residues. The trim removed 5 bases at V and 5 bases at J, leaving 5 bases unmatched. As DNA, the CDR3 is TGTGCCAGCAGTCCGGACAGGGTCTATCAGCCCCAGCATTTT. Its translation: CASSPDRVYQPQHF.

The V gene is TRBV18, the J gene TRBJ1-1, with no clear D. CDR3 length: 15 amino acids. Germline CDR1 reads KGHSH; CDR2 reads LQKENI. V was pared by 3 bases and J by 4 bases, with 15 bases between. The CDR3 nucleotides are TGTGCCAGCTCACCCAAGACGGAAGGAGGCACTGAAGCTTTCTTT. Translated: CASSPKTEGGTEAFF.

This clonotype has ten or more counts. The genes are TRBV30 and TRBJ1-3, with a possible D match to TRBD1 (5 bases). The CDR3 spans 14 residues. V was pared by 5 bases and J by 0 bases, with 11 bases between. Germline CDR1 reads GTSNPN; CDR2 reads SVGIG (reference sequence). Here the CDR3 DNA reads TGTGCCTGGGGTACAGGTTCCTCTGGAAACACCATATATTTT. Protein sequence: CAWGTGSSGNTIYF.

This clonotype was seen at least ten times. The V and J genes are TRBV12-3 or TRBV12-4 and TRBJ2-7; tentatively, D is TRBD2 (6 bases). The CDR3 sequence is 15 residues long. V lost 2 bases and J lost 3, with 14 bases in between. CDR3 protein: CASSLWQGGIYEQYF. CDR3 coding DNA: TGTGCCAGCAGTTTATGGCAGGGAGGAATCTACGAGCAGTACTTC.

This clonotype was seen a few times. The chain links TRBV12-3 or TRBV12-4 to TRBJ1-5, with TRBD1 identical over 10 bases. Losses at the gene ends were 4 bases for V and 6 bases for J; bases not matched to a gene: 3. The CDR3 is made up of 14 amino acids. CDR3 DNA sequence: TGTGCCAGCAGTTCCCGGACAGGGGGTCAGCCCCAGCATTTT. It codes for CASSSRTGGQPQHF.

This clonotype has ten or more counts. This rearrangement joins TRBV24-1 to TRBJ2-1; 8 positions match TRBD2. This CDR3 region has 16 residues. Germline V gives CDR1 KGHDR, CDR2 SFDVKD. V gave up 4 bases and J gave up 7 bases; unmatched junction bases: 11. The CDR3 bases are TGTGCCACCAGTGAAGCCGGAGGGCTAGCGGGTAATGAGCAGTTCTTC. Translated: CATSEAGGLAGNEQFF.

This clonotype has at least ten counts. This rearrangement joins TRBV6-1 to TRBJ1-2; possibly TRBD1 for D (6 bases). Germline V lookup: CDR1 MNHNS, CDR2 SASEGT. The CDR3 consists of 16 residues. The ends were cut back, 6 bases at V and 8 bases at J, with 25 bases in the middle. Here the CDR3 reads CASSPSWGASLGGYTF. CDR3 in DNA: TGTGCCAGCAGCCCCAGTTGGGGGGCGTCTCTAGGAGGCTACACCTTC.

The chain combines TRBV14 with TRBJ1-6, with D perhaps matching TRBD1 (5 bases). V was clipped by 6 bases and J by 7 bases, with 10 bases between them. The germline V gene has CDR1 SGHDN and CDR2 FVKESK. This CDR3 spans 13 amino acids. CDR3 protein: CASRGRGNSPLHF. As DNA, the CDR3 is TGTGCCAGCAGGGGGAGGGGAAATTCACCCCTCCACTTT.

This clonotype was seen repeatedly, ten times or more. V and J are TRBV30 and TRBJ1-1; D might be TRBD1 (5 bases). CDR1 is GTSNPN and CDR2 is SVGIG in the germline V gene (reference sequence). This CDR3 comprises 11 residues. V was cut by 3 bases and J by 10 bases, with 12 bases left in between. CDR3 sequence: CAWRGGFSAFF. The CDR3 DNA reads as TGTGCCTGGAGGGGGGGGTTCTCAGCTTTCTTT.

The J gene is TRBJ2-7, the V gene TRBV12-3 or TRBV12-4; D call uncertain. Trimming stripped 3 bases from V and 0 bases from J, with 6 bases between. CDR3 length equals 13 residues. In DNA form, the CDR3 reads TGTGCCAGCAGTTTTGGGGTCTCCTACGAGCAGTACGTC. Translating it yields CASSFGVSYEQYV.

This clonotype appeared a few times. This sequence joins TRBV4-1 and TRBJ1-4; no firm D call. Germline V gene sequence: CDR1 MGHRA, CDR2 YSYEKL. V dropped 6 bases and J dropped 3 bases, with 14 bases sitting between them. The CDR3 is 15 residues long. Written as DNA, the CDR3 is TGCGCCAGCAGTGACGATCGGTCGTCTAATGAAAAACTGTTTTTT. It encodes CASSDDRSSNEKLFF.

This clonotype showed up many times. The J gene is TRBJ1-2, the V gene TRBV11-3; perhaps TRBD1 as D (5 bases). Germline lookup yields CDR1 SGHNT and CDR2 YENEEA. The CDR3 spans 15 residues. Trimming removed 5 bases at V and 4 bases at J, with 17 bases between. CDR3 in DNA: TGTGCCAGCAGCCCAAGACAGTTCCCCGGCTATGGCTACACCTTC. This encodes CASSPRQFPGYGYTF.

This clonotype was seen more than once but under ten times. The chain joins TRBV4-1 to TRBJ2-7; 9 bases map to TRBD2. The CDR3 has 15 amino acids. Losses at the gene ends were 2 bases for V and 3 bases for J; bases not matched to a gene: 5. Germline CDR1 MGHRA, CDR2 YSYEKL. The CDR3 DNA sequence: TGCGCCAGCAGCCAAAAGACTAGCGGAGGCTACGAGCAGTACGTC. Its translation is CASSQKTSGGYEQYV.